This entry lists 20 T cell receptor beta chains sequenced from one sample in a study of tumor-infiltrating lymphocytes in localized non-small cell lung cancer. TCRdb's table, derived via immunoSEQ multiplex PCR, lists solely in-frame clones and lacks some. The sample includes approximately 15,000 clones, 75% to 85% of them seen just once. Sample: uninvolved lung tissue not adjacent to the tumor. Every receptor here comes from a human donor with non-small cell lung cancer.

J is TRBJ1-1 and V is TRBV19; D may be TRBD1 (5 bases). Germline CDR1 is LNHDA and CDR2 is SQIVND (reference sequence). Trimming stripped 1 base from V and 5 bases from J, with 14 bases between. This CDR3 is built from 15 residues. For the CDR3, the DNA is TGTGCCAGTAGTATAGCGAGAGGGGTAGAGACTGAAGCTTTCTTT. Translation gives CASSIARGVETEAFF.

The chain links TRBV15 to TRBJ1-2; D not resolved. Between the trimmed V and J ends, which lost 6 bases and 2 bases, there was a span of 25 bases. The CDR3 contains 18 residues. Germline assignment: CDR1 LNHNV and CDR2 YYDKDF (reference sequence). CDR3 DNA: TGTGCCACCAGATCCATCCCCCCCTCTCGAGCAGAGAACTATGGCTACACCTTC. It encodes CATRSIPPSRAENYGYTF.

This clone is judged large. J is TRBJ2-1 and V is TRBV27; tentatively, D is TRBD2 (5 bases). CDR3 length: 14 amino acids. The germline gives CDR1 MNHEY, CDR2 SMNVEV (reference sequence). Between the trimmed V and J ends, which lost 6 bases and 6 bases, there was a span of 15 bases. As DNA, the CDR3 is TGTGCCAGCAGGGGTCAGGAGGACGTCAATGAGCAGTTCTTC. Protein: CASRGQEDVNEQFF.

CDR3: CASSESKTGGKVEQYF. In DNA, the CDR3 is TGCGCCAGCAGTGAGTCAAAGACGGGAGGGAAGGTCGAGCAGTACTTC. The chain has TRBV10-1 and TRBJ2-7; 8 bases are shared with TRBD2. The CDR3 is 16 amino acids. Trimming cost V 0 bases and J 6 bases; bases outside gene matches: 10. Germline lookup yields CDR1 WNHNN and CDR2 SYGVQD (reference sequence).

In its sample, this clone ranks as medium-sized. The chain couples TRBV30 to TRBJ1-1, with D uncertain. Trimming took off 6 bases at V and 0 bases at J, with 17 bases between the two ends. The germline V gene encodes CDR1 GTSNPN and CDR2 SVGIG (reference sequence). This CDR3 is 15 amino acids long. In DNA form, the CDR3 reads TGTGCCTGCCTGACGAGGGTGCCGATGAACACTGAAGCTTTCTTT. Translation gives CACLTRVPMNTEAFF.

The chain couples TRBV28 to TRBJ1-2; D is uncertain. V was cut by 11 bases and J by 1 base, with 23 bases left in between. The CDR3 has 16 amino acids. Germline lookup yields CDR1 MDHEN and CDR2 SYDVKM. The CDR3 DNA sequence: TGTGCCGCAAAACCCGCGGAATTCAACGTTAACTATGGCTACACCTTC. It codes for CAAKPAEFNVNYGYTF.

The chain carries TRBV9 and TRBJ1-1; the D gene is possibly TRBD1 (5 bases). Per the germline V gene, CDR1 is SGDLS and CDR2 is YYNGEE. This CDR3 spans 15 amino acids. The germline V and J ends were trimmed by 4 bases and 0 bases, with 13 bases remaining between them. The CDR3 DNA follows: TGTGCCAGCAGCCCGATGGAAGGGGTGAACACTGAAGCTTTCTTT. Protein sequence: CASSPMEGVNTEAFF. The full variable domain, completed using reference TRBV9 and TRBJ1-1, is DSGVTQTPKHLITATGQRVTLRCSPRSGDLSVYWYQQSLDQGLQFLIQYYNGEERAKGNILERFSAQQFPDLHSELNLSSLELGDSALYFCASSPMEGVNTEAFFGQGTRLTVV.

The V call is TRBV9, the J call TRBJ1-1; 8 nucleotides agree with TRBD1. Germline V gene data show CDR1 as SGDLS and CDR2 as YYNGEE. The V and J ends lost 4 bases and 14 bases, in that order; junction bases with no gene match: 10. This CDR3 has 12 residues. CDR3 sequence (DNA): TGTGCCAGCAGCCCTCGGACAGGGATAGTGTTCTTT. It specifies CASSPRTGIVFF.

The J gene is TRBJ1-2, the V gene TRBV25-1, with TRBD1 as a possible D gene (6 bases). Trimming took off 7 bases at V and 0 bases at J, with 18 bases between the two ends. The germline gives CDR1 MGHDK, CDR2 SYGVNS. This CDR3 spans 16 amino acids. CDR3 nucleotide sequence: TGTGCCAGCACCCCGACAGGCTCCCTCACTAACTATGGCTACACCTTC. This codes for CASTPTGSLTNYGYTF.

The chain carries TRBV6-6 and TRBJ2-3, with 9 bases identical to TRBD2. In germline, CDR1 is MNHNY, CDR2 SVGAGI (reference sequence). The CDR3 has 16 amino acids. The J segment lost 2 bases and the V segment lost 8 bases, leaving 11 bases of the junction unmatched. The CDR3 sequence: CASSLGSGRITDTQYF. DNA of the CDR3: TGTGCCAGCTCCTTAGGGAGCGGGAGGATCACAGATACGCAGTATTTT.

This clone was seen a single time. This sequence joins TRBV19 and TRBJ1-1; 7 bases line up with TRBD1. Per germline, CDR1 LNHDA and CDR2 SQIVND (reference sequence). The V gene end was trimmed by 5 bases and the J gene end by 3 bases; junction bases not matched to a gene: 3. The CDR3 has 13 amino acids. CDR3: CASSLGQDTEAFF. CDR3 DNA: TGTGCCAGTAGTCTTGGACAGGACACTGAAGCTTTCTTT.

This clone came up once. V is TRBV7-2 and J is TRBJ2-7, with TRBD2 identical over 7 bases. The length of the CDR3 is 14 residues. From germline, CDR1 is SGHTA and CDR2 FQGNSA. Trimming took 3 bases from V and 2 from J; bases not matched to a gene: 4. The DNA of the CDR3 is TGTGCCAGCAGCTTCGGACTAGATACCTACGAGCAGTACTTC. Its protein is CASSFGLDTYEQYF.

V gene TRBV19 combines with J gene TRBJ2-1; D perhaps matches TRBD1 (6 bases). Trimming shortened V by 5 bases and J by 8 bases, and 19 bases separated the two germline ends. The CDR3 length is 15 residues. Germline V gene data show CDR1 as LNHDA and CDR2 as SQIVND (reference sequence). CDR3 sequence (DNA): TGTGCCAGTAGTCTCTCAGGACAGCCTAGGGATGAGCAGTTCTTC. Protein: CASSLSGQPRDEQFF.

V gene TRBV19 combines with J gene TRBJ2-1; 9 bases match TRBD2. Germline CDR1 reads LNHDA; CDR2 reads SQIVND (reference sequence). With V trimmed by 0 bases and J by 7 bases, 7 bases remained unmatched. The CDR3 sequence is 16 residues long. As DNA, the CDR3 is TGTGCCAGTAGTATAGACCTCGGACTAGCGTCTAATGAGCAGTTCTTC. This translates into CASSIDLGLASNEQFF.

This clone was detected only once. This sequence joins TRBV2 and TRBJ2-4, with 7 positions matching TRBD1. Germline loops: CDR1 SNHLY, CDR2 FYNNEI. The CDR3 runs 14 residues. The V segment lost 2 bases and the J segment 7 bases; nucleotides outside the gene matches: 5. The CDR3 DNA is TGTGCCAGCAGTGAAAACAGGGGAATGAACATTCAGTACTTC. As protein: CASSENRGMNIQYF.

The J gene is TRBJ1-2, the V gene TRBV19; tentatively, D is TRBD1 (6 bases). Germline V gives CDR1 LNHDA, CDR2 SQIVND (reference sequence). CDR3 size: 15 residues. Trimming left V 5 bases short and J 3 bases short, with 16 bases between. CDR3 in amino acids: CASSPSGVGYYGYTF. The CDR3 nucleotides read TGTGCCAGTAGTCCTTCAGGGGTTGGCTACTATGGCTACACCTTC. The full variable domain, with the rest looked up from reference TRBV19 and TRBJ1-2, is DGGITQSPKYLFRKEGQNVTLSCEQNLNHDAMYWYRQDPGQGLRLIYYSQIVNDFQKGDIAEGYSVSREKKESFPLTVTSAQKNPTAFYLCASSPSGVGYYGYTFGSGTRLTVV.

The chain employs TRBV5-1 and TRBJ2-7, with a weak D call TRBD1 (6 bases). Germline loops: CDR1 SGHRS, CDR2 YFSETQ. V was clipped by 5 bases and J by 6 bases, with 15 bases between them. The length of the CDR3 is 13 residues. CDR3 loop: CASSSTGSGEQYF. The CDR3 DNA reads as TGCGCCAGCAGTTCTACAGGGAGCGGCGAGCAGTACTTC.

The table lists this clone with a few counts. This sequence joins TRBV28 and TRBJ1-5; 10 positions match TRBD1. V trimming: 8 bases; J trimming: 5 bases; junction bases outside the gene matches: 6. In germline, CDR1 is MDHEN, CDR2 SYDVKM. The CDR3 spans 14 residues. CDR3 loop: CASCTGTGDQPQHF. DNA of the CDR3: TGTGCCAGCTGCACCGGGACAGGGGATCAGCCCCAGCATTTT.

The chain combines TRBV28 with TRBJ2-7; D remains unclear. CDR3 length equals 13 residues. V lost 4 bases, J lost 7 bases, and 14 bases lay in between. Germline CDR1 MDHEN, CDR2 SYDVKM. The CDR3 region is CASSYTNQREQYF. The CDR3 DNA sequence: TGTGCCAGCAGTTATACCAATCAACGGGAGCAGTACTTC.

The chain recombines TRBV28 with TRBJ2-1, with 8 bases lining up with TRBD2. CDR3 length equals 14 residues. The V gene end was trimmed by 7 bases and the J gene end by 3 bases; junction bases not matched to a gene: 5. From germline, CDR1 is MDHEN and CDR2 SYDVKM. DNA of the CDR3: TGTGCCAGCAATCTAGCGGGTATCTACAATGAGCAGTTCTTC. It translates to CASNLAGIYNEQFF. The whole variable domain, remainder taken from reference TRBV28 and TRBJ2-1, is DVKVTQSSRYLVKRTGEKVFLECVQDMDHENMFWYRQDPGLGLRLIYFSYDVKMKEKGDIPEGYSVSREKKERFSLILESASTNQTSMYLCASNLAGIYNEQFFGPGTRLTVL.